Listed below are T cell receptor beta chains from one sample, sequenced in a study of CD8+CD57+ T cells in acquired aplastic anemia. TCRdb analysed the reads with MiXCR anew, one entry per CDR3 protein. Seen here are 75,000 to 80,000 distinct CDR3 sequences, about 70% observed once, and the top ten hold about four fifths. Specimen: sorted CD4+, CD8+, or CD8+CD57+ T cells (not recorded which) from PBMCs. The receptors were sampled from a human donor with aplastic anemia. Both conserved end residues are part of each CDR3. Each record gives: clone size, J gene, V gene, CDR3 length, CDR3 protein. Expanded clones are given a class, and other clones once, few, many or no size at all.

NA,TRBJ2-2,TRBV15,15,CATSRDRGGFGELFF
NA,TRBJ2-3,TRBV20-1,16,CSARTPGLAFTDTQYF
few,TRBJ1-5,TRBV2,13,CASSEEWSQPQHF
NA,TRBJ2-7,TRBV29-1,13,CSVTTSSTYEQYF
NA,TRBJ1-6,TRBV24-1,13,CAIRGTGWTPLHF
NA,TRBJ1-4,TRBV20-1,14,CSAHWGQGAEKLFF
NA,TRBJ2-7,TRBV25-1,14,CASSTSRQADEQYF
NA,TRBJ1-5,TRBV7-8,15,CASSLEEWGIQPQHF
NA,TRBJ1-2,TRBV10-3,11,CAASGGDGYTF
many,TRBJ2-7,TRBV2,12,CASRIAGSEQYF
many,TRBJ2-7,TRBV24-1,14,CATSDLTRPNEQYF
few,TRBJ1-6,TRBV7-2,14,CASRWTNGNSPLHF
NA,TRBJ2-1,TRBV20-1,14,CSAAGGGNIYEQFF
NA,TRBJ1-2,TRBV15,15,CATSNHRGQGYGYTF
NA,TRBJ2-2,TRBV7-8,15,CASSPHENLAGELFF
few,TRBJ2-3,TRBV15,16,CATSRATSGSLGTQYF
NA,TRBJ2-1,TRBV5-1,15,CASSLGEGQYNEQFF
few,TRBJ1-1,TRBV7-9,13,CASRSTGATEAFF
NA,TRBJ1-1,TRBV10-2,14,CASSERGRETEAFF
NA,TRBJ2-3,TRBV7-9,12,CASSSPLDTQYF
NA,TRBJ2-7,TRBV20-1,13,CSAPTSGEYEQYF
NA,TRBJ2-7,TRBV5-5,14,CASSSGLAGPEQYF
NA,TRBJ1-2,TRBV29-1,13,CSDKSLTGYGYTF
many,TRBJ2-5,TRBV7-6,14,CASRKDRGEETQYF
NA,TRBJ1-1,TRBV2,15,CASSARRVVYTEAFF
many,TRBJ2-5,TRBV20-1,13,CSALTPPRGDQYF
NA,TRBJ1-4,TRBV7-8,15,CASSLVAGSVGKLFF
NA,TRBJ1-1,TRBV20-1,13,CSADGQGATEAFF
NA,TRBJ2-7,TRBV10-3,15,CAISGWGQSSYEQYF
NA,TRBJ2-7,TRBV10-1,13,CASSAAYSYEQYF
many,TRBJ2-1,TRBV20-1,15,CSARAFEEMDNEQFF
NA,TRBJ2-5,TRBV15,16,CATSRDTRGLKETQYF
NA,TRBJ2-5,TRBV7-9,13,CASSTQGPETQYF
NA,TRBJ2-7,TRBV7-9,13,CASSGLVGDEQYF
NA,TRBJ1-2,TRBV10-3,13,CAISGTVSSGYTF
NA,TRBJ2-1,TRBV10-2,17,CASSELGGTSSYNEQFF
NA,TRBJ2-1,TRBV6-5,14,CASSSGHTYNEQFF
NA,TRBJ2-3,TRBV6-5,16,CASSSPSGRVTDTQYF
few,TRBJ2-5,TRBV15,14,CATSIDRGRETQYF
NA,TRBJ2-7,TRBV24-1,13,CATRDRGGYEQYF
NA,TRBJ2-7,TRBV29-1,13,CSATEPTSYEQYF
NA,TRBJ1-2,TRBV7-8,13,CASSVRGGDGYTF
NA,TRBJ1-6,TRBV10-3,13,CAIGTGGDSPLHF
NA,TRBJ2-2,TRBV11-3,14,CASSPRGRNGELFF
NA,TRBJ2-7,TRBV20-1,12,CSAAKQGYEQYF
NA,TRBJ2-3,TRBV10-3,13,CAIMRTGSDTQYF
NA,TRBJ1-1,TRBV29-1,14,CSVLVGSSNTEAFF
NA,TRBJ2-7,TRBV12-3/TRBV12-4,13,CASRGAVSYEQYF
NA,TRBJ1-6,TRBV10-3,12,CAISRSDSPLHF
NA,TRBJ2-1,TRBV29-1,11,CSVESYNEQFF